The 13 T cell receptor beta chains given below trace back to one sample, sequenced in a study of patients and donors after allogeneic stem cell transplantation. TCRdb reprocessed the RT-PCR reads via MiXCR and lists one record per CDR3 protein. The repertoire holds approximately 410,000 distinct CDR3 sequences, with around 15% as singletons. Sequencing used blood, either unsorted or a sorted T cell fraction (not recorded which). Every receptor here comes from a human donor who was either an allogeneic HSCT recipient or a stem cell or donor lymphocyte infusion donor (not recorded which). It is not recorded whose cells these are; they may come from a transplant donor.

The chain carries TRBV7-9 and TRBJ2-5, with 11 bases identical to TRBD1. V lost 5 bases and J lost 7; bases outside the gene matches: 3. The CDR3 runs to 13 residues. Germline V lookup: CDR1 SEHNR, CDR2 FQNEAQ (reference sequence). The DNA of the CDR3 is TGTGCCAGCAGCGCAGGGACAGGGGGGACCCAGTACTTC. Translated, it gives CASSAGTGGTQYF.

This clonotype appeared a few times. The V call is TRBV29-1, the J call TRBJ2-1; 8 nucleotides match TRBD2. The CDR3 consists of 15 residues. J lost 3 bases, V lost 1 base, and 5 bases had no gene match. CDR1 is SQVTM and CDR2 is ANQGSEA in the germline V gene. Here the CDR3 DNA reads TGCAGCGTTGAAGGGGGCCTAGCGGGCTACAATGAGCAGTTCTTC. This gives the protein CSVEGGLAGYNEQFF.

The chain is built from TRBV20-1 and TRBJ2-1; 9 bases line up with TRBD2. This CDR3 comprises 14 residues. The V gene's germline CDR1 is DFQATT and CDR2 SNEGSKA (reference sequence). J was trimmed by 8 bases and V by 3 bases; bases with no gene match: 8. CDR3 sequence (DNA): TGCAGTGCTAGTTTTCTAGCGGGGAGATATGAGCAGTTCTTC. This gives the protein CSASFLAGRYEQFF.

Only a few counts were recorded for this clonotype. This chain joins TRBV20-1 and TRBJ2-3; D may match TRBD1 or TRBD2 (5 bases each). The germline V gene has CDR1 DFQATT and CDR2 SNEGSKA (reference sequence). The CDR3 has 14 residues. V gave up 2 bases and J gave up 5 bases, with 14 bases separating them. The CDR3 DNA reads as TGCAGTGCTAGATCCCCACTGGGGGTAGATACGCAGTATTTT. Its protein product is CSARSPLGVDTQYF.

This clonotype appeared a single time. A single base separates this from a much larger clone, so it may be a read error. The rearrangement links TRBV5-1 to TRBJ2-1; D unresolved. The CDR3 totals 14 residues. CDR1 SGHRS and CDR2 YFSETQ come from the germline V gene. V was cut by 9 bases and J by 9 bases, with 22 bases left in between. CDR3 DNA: TGCGCCATCAAGGGCCCCCTGACCTTTGGTGAGCAGTTCTTC. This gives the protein CAIKGPLTFGEQFF.

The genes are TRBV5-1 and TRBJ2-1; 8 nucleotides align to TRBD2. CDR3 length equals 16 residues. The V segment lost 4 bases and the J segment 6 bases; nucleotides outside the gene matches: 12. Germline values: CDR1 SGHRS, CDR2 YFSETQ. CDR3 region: CASSPLRAGALNEQFF. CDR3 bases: TGCGCCAGCAGCCCCCTGAGAGCGGGAGCCCTCAATGAGCAGTTCTTC.

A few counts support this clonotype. CDR3 bases: TGTGCCAGCAGCCAAGGGCGGGGGAGTTCCTACAATGAGCAGTTCTTC. Residues: CASSQGRGSSYNEQFF. The chain joins TRBV4-2 to TRBJ2-1; TRBD2 aligns across 7 bases. Germline lookup yields CDR1 LGHNA and CDR2 YNFKEQ. The CDR3 is 16 amino acids. J was trimmed by 1 base and V by 1 base; bases with no gene match: 4.

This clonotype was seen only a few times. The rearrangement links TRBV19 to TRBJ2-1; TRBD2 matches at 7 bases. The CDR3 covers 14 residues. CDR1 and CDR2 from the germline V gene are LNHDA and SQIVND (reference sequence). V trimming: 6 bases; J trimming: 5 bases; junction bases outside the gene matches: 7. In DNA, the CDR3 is TGTGCCAGTAGGTTAGCGGGCTGGAACAATGAGCAGTTCTTC. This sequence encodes CASRLAGWNNEQFF.

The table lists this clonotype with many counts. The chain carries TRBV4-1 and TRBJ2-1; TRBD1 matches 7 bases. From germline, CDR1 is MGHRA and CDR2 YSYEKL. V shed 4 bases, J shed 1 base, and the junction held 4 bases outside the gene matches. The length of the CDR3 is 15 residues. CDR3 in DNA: TGCGCCAGCAGCCGACCACAGGGGTCCTACAATGAGCAGTTCTTC. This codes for CASSRPQGSYNEQFF.

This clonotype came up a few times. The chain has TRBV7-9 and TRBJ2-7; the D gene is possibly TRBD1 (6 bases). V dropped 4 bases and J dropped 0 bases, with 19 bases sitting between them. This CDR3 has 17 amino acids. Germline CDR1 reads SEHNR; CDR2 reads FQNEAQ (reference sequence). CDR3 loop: CASSSPSPQGTSYEQYF. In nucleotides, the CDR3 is TGTGCCAGCAGCTCCCCCTCCCCACAGGGTACCTCCTACGAGCAGTACTTC.

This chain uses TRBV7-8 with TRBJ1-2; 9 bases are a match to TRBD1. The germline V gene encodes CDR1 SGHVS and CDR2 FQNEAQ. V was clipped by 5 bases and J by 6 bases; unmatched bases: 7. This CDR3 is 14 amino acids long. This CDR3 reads CASSHEQGADGYTF. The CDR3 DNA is TGTGCCAGCAGCCACGAACAGGGGGCGGATGGCTACACCTTC.

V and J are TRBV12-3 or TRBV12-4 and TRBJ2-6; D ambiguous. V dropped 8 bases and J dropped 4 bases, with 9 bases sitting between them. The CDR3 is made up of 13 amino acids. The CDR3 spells CASGGSGANVLTF. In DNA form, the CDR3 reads TGTGCCAGCGGTGGCTCAGGGGCCAACGTCCTGACTTTC.

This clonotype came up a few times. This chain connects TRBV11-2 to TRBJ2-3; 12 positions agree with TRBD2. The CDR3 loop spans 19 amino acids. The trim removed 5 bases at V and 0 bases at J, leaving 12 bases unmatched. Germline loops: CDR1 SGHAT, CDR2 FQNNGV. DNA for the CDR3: TGTGCCAGCAGCCCCCTATCGCTAGCGGGGGGGACTAGCACAGATACGCAGTATTTT. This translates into CASSPLSLAGGTSTDTQYF.